The 27 T cell receptor beta chains below all came from one sample that was sequenced in a study of cytomegalovirus exposure and HLA in healthy donors. PCR involved 60 Vbeta and 13 Jbeta primers. Profiled with immunoSEQ multiplex PCR; TCRdb holds only in-frame clones, not every one. This table lists 130,000 or so clones. Sequenced input: PBMCs. The source of these receptors is a woman aged 55-69 years in good health and CMV-seronegative.

The chain couples TRBV28 to TRBJ2-7; 8 bases align to TRBD2. The CDR3 runs 14 residues. The ends lost 6 bases at V and 3 bases at J; junction bases unmatched: 7. Germline-derived CDR1 and CDR2 are MDHEN and SYDVKM. The CDR3 nucleotides are TGTGCCAGCAGCGCCGGGACTAGAATCTACGAGCAGTACTTC. Protein sequence: CASSAGTRIYEQYF. The complete variable domain, with remaining parts taken from reference TRBV28 and TRBJ2-7, reads DVKVTQSSRYLVKRTGEKVFLECVQDMDHENMFWYRQDPGLGLRLIYFSYDVKMKEKGDIPEGYSVSREKKERFSLILESASTNQTSMYLCASSAGTRIYEQYFGPGTRLTVT.

The chain links TRBV25-1 to TRBJ1-2, with D uncertain. Germline lookup yields CDR1 MGHDK and CDR2 SYGVNS. CDR3 length equals 14 residues. The ends were cut back, 1 base at V and 8 bases at J, with 14 bases in the middle. The CDR3 protein is CASSEFQVLEGYTF. The DNA for the CDR3 is TGTGCCAGCAGTGAATTTCAGGTGCTTGAAGGCTACACCTTC.

DNA for the CDR3: TGTGCCAGCAGCTTAGCACTTGGACTGGATACGCAGTATTTT. Its translation: CASSLALGLDTQYF. The chain has TRBV7-2 and TRBJ2-3; a weak D match, TRBD2 (5 bases). The V end was cut by 0 bases, the J end by 6 bases, with 10 bases between. The CDR3 totals 14 residues. Germline CDR1 is SGHTA and CDR2 is FQGNSA.

In regard to this clone: A junction boundary mismatches the germline segment, possibly from a read error. The chain carries TRBV7-7 and TRBJ2-1; 14 nucleotides line up with TRBD2. The CDR3 has 16 residues. The V gene's germline CDR1 is SSHAT and CDR2 FNYEAQ (reference sequence). CDR3 in amino acids: CASSSGLAGGDNEQFF. DNA of the CDR3: TGTGCTAGCAGCTCCGGACTAGCGGGAGGTGACAATGAGCAGTTCTTC. The variable domain in full, completed from reference TRBV7-7 and TRBJ2-1, reads GAGVSQSPRYKVTKRGQDVTLRCDPISSHATLYWYQQALGQGPEFLTYFNYEAQPDKSGLPSDRFSAERPEGSISTLTIQRTEQRDSAMYRCASSSGLAGGDNEQFFGPGTRLTVL.

The chain joins TRBV9 to TRBJ2-1; 7 positions match TRBD2. Germline-derived CDR1 and CDR2 are SGDLS and YYNGEE. CDR3 length: 17 amino acids. The V segment lost 2 bases and the J segment 7 bases; nucleotides outside the gene matches: 15. The CDR3 region is CASSVLGDLSGVNEQFF. CDR3 bases: TGTGCCAGCAGCGTTCTAGGGGACCTGAGCGGGGTGAATGAGCAGTTCTTC.

J is TRBJ2-3 and V is TRBV28; 9 bases fit TRBD2. CDR3 size: 16 residues. Germline V lookup: CDR1 MDHEN, CDR2 SYDVKM. V dropped 7 bases and J dropped 4; count of bases not matched to a gene: 12. The CDR3 sequence is CASTPPRGGAADTQYF. The CDR3, as DNA: TGTGCCAGCACCCCCCCCCGCGGGGGGGCCGCAGATACGCAGTATTTT.

V is TRBV5-1 and J is TRBJ1-2; D may be TRBD1 (6 bases). V was shortened by 3 bases and J by 8 bases, with 20 bases between the two germline ends. The CDR3 sequence is 15 residues long. CDR1 is SGHRS, CDR2 YFSETQ, per germline. The DNA of the CDR3 is TGCGCCAGCAGCTCGTCACAGGGAGAAAGGGGAGGCTACACCTTC. Protein product: CASSSSQGERGGYTF.

Comment on this clone: Other DNA variants within this sample encode the same CDR3. The chain links TRBV6-5 to TRBJ2-5; D gene ambiguous. The CDR3 loop spans 14 amino acids. Trimming stripped 0 bases from V and 1 base from J, with 6 bases between. Germline lookup yields CDR1 MNHEY and CDR2 SVGAGI. CDR3 residues: CASSYSTGQETQYF. CDR3 nucleotide sequence: TGTGCCAGCAGTTACTCGACTGGCCAAGAGACCCAGTACTTC.

The V gene is TRBV7-9, the J gene TRBJ1-1, with unresolved D. This CDR3 is built from 12 residues. Germline values: CDR1 SEHNR, CDR2 FQNEAQ (reference sequence). Trimming shortened V by 5 bases and J by 4 bases, and 8 bases separated the two germline ends. The CDR3 DNA reads TGTGCCAGCAGCCAGATACGCACTGAAGCTTTCTTT. It yields the protein CASSQIRTEAFF.

The chain's CDR3 is CASSLVSGHNEQFF. The CDR3, as DNA: TGCGCCAGCAGCTTGGTCTCAGGTCACAATGAGCAGTTCTTC. The chain carries TRBV5-1 and TRBJ2-1; unclear D gene. V was pared by 0 bases and J by 5 bases, with 9 bases between. The CDR3 extends over 14 amino acids. CDR1 is SGHRS, CDR2 YFSETQ, per germline.

The chain is built from TRBV9 and TRBJ1-1; 9 nucleotides line up with TRBD1. V was pared by 1 base and J by 4 bases, with 8 bases of the junction left unmatched. The CDR3 contains 16 residues. The germline V gene encodes CDR1 SGDLS and CDR2 YYNGEE. CDR3 nucleotides: TGTGCCAGCAGCGTAACAGGGGGCTTCGATAGCACTGAAGCTTTCTTT. This gives the protein CASSVTGGFDSTEAFF.

This chain connects TRBV6-1 to TRBJ2-1; 8 bases are a match to TRBD1. Per the germline V gene, CDR1 is MNHNS and CDR2 is SASEGT. Trimming removed 4 bases from V and 3 bases from J; junction bases left unmatched: 14. The CDR3 is 18 residues long. The DNA for the CDR3 is TGTGCCAGCAGTGGCCGGACAGGGTGGTATGGGTTCTACAATGAGCAGTTCTTC. This translates into CASSGRTGWYGFYNEQFF.

As DNA, the CDR3 is TGCAGCGTTGGCCCCCCAGGGGGCCAATACGAGCAGTACTTC. Its protein is CSVGPPGGQYEQYF. The gene calls are TRBV29-1 and TRBJ2-5; TRBD1 aligns across 8 bases. Matching the DNA end better, TRBJ2-7 makes the J call doubtful. This CDR3 is built from 14 residues. The germline gives CDR1 SQVTM, CDR2 ANQGSEA.

The V and J genes are TRBV5-4 and TRBJ2-1, with TRBD2 matching 16 bases. Germline CDR1 reads SGHNT; CDR2 reads YYREEE (reference sequence). The ends lost 4 bases at V and 9 bases at J; junction bases unmatched: 7. The CDR3 runs 16 residues. The CDR3 loop is CASSPGTSGGAGEQFF. CDR3 in DNA: TGTGCCAGCAGCCCAGGGACTAGCGGGGGGGCGGGTGAGCAGTTCTTC.

The rearrangement joins TRBV9 to TRBJ2-1; D is possibly TRBD2 (6 bases). V shed 1 base and J shed 4 bases, with 9 bases lying between them. This CDR3 spans 14 amino acids. CDR1 is SGDLS and CDR2 is YYNGEE in the germline V gene. CDR3 coding DNA: TGTGCCAGCAGCGTATATGGGGGGTACAATGAGCAGTTCTTC. It encodes CASSVYGGYNEQFF.

The chain has TRBV30 and TRBJ1-1, with D possibly being TRBD1 (6 bases). The germline V and J ends were trimmed by 6 bases and 1 base, with 12 bases remaining between them. The CDR3 extends over 13 amino acids. Germline V gives CDR1 GTSNPN, CDR2 SVGIG (reference sequence). CDR3 loop: CACDRTENTEAFF. The CDR3 DNA follows: TGTGCCTGCGATAGGACAGAGAACACTGAAGCTTTCTTT.

This chain connects TRBV7-9 to TRBJ2-7; TRBD2 is a possible D gene (5 bases). CDR3 length equals 14 residues. CDR1 is SEHNR and CDR2 is FQNEAQ in the germline V gene (reference sequence). The V gene lost 1 base and the J gene lost 6 bases, with 13 bases spanning the gap. The CDR3: CASSLGGRSAEQYF. The CDR3 region has the DNA TGTGCCAGCAGCTTAGGAGGGAGATCCGCCGAGCAGTACTTC.

CDR3 sequence (DNA): TGTGCCAGCAGTTACGGTGGGGCCTCCTACGAGCAGTACTTC. It yields the protein CASSYGGASYEQYF. The chain links TRBV6-6 to TRBJ2-7; maybe TRBD1 (5 bases). CDR1 and CDR2 from the germline V gene are MNHNY and SVGAGI (reference sequence). V shed 2 bases and J shed 0 bases, with 8 bases lying between them. The CDR3 totals 14 residues.

The gene calls are TRBV19 and TRBJ2-3, with TRBD2 identical over 7 bases. J lost 3 bases, V lost 5 bases, and 8 bases had no gene match. This CDR3 comprises 15 residues. CDR1 and CDR2 from the germline V gene are LNHDA and SQIVND (reference sequence). The CDR3 here is CASSVRPGGTDTQYF. CDR3 nucleotides: TGTGCCAGTAGTGTACGACCGGGGGGTACAGATACGCAGTATTTT.

The chain uses TRBV7-6 and TRBJ2-1; TRBD2 is a possible D gene (6 bases). Germline CDR1 is SGHVS and CDR2 is FNYEAQ. The CDR3 length is 13 residues. The V end lost 2 bases, the J end lost 10 bases, and 12 bases lay between the germline ends. Here the CDR3 DNA reads TGTGCCAGCAGCTTAACCTCCGCGGGGGAGCAGTTCTTC. It is translated as CASSLTSAGEQFF.

The chain combines TRBV19 with TRBJ1-1, with D unclear. The V gene lost 2 bases and the J gene lost 4 bases, with 8 bases spanning the gap. The CDR3 runs to 13 residues. Germline assignment: CDR1 LNHDA and CDR2 SQIVND (reference sequence). CDR3 amino acids: CASSIKAGTEAFF. Here the CDR3 DNA reads TGTGCCAGTAGTATAAAAGCTGGCACTGAAGCTTTCTTT.

The CDR3, as DNA: TGTGCCAGCAGCGTCACCTATAATTCACCCCTCCACTTT. Encoded protein: CASSVTYNSPLHF. The chain joins TRBV9 to TRBJ1-6; D remains ambiguous. CDR3 length equals 13 residues. V gave up 2 bases and J gave up 2 bases, with 2 bases separating them. Germline V gene data show CDR1 as SGDLS and CDR2 as YYNGEE.

This chain connects TRBV4-1 to TRBJ1-4; a possible D gene is TRBD1 (6 bases). Germline V gene sequence: CDR1 MGHRA, CDR2 YSYEKL. V lost 1 base and J 0 bases, leaving 6 bases between the germline ends. The CDR3 has 15 amino acids. The CDR3 nucleotides read TGCGCCAGCAGCCAAGCAGGGGCAACTAATGAAAAACTGTTTTTT. The encoded protein is CASSQAGATNEKLFF.

The chain couples TRBV4-2 to TRBJ1-5, with unresolved D. The germline V gene encodes CDR1 LGHNA and CDR2 YNFKEQ. The CDR3 has 14 amino acids. The germline V and J ends were trimmed by 3 bases and 0 bases, with 6 bases remaining between them. The chain's CDR3 is CASSQSGSNQPQHF. In DNA, the CDR3 is TGTGCCAGCAGCCAGTCGGGTAGCAATCAGCCCCAGCATTTT.

The gene calls are TRBV4-2 and TRBJ1-1; D is unresolved. Germline-derived CDR1 and CDR2 are LGHNA and YNFKEQ. Trimming pared 7 bases from V and 0 bases from J, leaving 12 bases between. This CDR3 has 14 amino acids. DNA of the CDR3: TGTGCCAGCACCTTGACACTTATGAACACTGAAGCTTTCTTT. This translates into CASTLTLMNTEAFF.

The J gene is TRBJ2-6, the V gene TRBV4-1; no firm D call. CDR3 size: 14 residues. Per germline, CDR1 MGHRA and CDR2 YSYEKL. V dropped 3 bases and J dropped 0 bases, with 3 bases sitting between them. CDR3 DNA sequence: TGCGCCAGCAGCCAGTACTCTGGGGCCAACGTCCTGACTTTC. Amino acid sequence: CASSQYSGANVLTF.

The J gene is TRBJ2-3, the V gene TRBV6-1, with 7 bases lining up with TRBD1. The CDR3 has 15 residues. After removal of 6 bases from V and 2 bases from J, the junction contained 8 bases not matched to a gene. Germline V gene sequence: CDR1 MNHNS, CDR2 SASEGT. The DNA of the CDR3 is TGTGCCAGCAGGGGGACAGATTCTACCACAGATACGCAGTATTTT. Its translation is CASRGTDSTTDTQYF.